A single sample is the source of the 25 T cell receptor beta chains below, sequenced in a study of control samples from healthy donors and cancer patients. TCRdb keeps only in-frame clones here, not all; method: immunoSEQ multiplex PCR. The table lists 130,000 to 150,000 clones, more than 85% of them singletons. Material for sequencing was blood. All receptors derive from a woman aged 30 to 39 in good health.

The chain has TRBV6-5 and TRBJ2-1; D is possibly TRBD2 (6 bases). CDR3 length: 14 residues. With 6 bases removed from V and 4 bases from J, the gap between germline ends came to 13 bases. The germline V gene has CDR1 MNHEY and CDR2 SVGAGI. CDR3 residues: CASSAGTGYNEQFF. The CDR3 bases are TGTGCCAGCAGCGCCGGGACTGGATACAATGAGCAGTTCTTC.

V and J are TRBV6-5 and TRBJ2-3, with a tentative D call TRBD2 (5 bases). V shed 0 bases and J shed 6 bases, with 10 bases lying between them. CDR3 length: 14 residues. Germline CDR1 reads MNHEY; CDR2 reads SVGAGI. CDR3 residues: CASSYSASSDTQYF. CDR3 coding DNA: TGTGCCAGCAGTTACTCGGCTAGCTCGGATACGCAGTATTTT.

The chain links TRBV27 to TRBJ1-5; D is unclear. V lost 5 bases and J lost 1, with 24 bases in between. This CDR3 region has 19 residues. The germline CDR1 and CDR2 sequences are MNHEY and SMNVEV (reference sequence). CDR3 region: CASSTDRRTPGGSNQPQHF. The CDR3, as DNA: TGTGCCAGCAGTACCGACCGTAGGACCCCGGGAGGGAGCAATCAGCCCCAGCATTTT.

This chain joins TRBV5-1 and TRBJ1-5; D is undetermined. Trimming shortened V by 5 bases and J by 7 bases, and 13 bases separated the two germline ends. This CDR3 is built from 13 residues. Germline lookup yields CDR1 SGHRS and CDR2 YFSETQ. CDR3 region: CASSRAPAQPQHF. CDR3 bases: TGCGCCAGCAGTAGGGCCCCGGCACAGCCCCAGCATTTT. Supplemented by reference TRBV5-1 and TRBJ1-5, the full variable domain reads KAGVTQTPRYLIKTRGQQVTLSCSPISGHRSVSWYQQTPGQGLQFLFEYFSETQRNKGNFPGRFSGRQFSNSRSEMNVSTLELGDSALYLCASSRAPAQPQHFGDGTRLSIL.

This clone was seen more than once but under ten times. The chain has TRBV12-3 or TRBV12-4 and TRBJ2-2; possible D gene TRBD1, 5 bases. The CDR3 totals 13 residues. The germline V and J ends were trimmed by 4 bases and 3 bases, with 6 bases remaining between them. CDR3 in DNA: TGTGCCAGCAGTTCACAGGACACCGGGGAGCTGTTTTTT. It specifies CASSSQDTGELFF.

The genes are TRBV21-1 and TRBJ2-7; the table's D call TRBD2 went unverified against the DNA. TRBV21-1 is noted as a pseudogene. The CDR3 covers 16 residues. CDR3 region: CASSKEVAGEIYEQYF. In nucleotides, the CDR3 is TGTGCCAGCAGCAAAGAAGTAGCGGGAGAAATCTACGAGCAGTACTTC.

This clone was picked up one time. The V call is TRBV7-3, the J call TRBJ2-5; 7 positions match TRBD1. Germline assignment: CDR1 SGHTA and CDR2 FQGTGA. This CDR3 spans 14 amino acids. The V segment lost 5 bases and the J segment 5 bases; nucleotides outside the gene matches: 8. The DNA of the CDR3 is TGTGCCAGCAGCCCCCAGAGGGGGCAGGAGACCCAGTACTTC. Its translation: CASSPQRGQETQYF.

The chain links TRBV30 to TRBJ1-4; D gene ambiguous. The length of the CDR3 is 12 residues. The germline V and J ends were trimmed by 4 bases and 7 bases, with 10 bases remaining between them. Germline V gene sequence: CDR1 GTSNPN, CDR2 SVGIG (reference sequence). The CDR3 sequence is CAWNQAGEKLFF. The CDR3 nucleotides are TGTGCCTGGAACCAGGCGGGTGAAAAACTGTTTTTT. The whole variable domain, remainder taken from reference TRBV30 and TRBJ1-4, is SQTIHQWPATLVQPVGSPLSLECTVEGTSNPNLYWYRQAAGRGLQLLFYSVGIGQISSEVPQNLSASRPQDRQFILSSKKLLLSDSGFYLCAWNQAGEKLFFGSGTQLSVL.

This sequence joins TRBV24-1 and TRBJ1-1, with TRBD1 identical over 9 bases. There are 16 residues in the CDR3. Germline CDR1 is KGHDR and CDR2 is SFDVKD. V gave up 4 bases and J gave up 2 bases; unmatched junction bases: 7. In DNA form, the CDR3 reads TGTGCCACCAGTGAAGCCGGGACAGGGCTAAACACTGAAGCTTTCTTT. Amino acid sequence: CATSEAGTGLNTEAFF.

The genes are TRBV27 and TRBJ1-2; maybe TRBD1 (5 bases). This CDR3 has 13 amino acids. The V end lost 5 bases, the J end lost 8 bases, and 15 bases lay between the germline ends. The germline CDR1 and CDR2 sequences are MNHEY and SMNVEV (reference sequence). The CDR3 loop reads CASSTGATGGYTF. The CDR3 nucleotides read TGTGCCAGCAGTACCGGGGCTACAGGAGGCTACACCTTC.

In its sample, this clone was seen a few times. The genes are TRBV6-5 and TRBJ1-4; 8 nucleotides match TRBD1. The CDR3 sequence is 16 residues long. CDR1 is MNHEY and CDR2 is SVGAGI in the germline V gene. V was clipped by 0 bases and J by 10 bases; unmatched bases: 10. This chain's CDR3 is CASSYSLDGQGGKLFF. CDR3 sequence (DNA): TGTGCCAGCAGTTACTCGTTAGACGGACAGGGCGGAAAACTGTTTTTT.

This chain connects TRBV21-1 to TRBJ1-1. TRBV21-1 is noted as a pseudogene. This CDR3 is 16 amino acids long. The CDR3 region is CASSRRGKDRNTEAFF. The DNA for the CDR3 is TGTGCCAGCAGCCGACGGGGGAAAGACAGGAACACTGAAGCTTTCTTT.

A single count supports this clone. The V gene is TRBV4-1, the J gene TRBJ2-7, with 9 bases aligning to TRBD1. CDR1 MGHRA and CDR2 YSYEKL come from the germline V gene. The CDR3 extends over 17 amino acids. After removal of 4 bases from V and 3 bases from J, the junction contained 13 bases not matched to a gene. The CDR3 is CASSLSPTPGQGYEQYF. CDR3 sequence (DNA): TGCGCCAGCAGCCTTTCACCGACTCCGGGACAGGGCTACGAGCAGTACTTC.

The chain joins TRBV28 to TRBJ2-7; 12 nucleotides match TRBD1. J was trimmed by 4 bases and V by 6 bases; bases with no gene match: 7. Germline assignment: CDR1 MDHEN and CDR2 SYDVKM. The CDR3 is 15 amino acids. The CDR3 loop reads CASSLRDRGLYEQYF. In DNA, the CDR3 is TGTGCCAGCAGCCTCCGGGACAGGGGGCTATACGAGCAGTACTTC.

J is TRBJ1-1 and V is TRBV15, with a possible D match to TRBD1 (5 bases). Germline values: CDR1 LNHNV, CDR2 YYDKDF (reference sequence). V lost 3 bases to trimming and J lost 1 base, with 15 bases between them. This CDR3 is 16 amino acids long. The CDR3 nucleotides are TGTGCCACCAGCAGGGGGGGGGTTTTAGGGAACACTGAAGCTTTCTTT. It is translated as CATSRGGVLGNTEAFF. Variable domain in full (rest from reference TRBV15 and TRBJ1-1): DAMVIQNPRYQVTQFGKPVTLSCSQTLNHNVMYWYQQKSSQAPKLLFHYYDKDFNNEADTPDNFQSRRPNTSFCFLDIRSPGLGDTAMYLCATSRGGVLGNTEAFFGQGTRLTVV.

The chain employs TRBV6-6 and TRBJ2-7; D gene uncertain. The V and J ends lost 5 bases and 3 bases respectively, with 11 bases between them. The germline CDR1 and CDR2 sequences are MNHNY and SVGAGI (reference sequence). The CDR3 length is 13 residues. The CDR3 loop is CASSQQHGYEQYF. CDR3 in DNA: TGTGCCAGCAGTCAACAACATGGCTACGAGCAGTACTTC.

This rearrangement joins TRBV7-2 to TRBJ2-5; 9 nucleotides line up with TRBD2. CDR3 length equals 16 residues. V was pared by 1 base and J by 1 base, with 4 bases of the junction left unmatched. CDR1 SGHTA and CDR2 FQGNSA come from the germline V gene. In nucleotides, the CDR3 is TGTGCCAGCAGCTTAGGGAGTAGCGGGGGCCAAGAGACCCAGTACTTC. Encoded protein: CASSLGSSGGQETQYF.

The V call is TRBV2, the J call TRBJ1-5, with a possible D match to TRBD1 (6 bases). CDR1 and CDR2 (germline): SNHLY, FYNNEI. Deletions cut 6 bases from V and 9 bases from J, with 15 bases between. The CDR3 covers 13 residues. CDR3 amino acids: CASRDSLGGPQHF. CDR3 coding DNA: TGTGCCAGCAGGGACAGCCTCGGCGGGCCCCAGCATTTT.

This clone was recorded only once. The CDR3 region is CASSEGDQETQYF. CDR3 DNA: TGTGCCAGCTCCGAGGGGGACCAAGAGACCCAGTACTTC. This chain uses TRBV6-5 with TRBJ2-5, with a weak D call TRBD1 (6 bases). The CDR3 contains 13 residues. Germline loops: CDR1 MNHEY, CDR2 SVGAGI. V lost 8 bases and J 0 bases, leaving 10 bases between the germline ends.

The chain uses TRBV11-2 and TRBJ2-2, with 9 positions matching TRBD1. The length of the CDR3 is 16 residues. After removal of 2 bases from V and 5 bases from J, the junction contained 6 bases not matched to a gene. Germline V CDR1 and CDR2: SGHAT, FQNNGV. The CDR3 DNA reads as TGTGCCAGCAGCTTAATGACAGGGGGTCGGACCGGGGAGCTGTTTTTT. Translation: CASSLMTGGRTGELFF.

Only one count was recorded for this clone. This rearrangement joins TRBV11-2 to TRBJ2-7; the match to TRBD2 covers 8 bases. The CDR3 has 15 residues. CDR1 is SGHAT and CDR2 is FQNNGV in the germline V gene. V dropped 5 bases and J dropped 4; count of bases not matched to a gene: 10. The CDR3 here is CASSAGTREGYEQYF. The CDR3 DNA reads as TGTGCCAGCAGCGCCGGGACTAGGGAAGGGTACGAGCAGTACTTC.

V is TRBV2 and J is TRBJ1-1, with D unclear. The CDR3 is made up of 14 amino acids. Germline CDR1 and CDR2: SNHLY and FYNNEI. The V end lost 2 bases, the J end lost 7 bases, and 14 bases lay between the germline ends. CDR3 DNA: TGTGCCAGCAGTGAATCCGGCAAGGACCTTGAAGCTTTCTTT. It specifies CASSESGKDLEAFF.

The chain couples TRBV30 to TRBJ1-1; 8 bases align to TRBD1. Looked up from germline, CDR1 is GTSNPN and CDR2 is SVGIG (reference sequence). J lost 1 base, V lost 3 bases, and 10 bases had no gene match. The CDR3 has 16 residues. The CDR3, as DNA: TGTGCCTGGAGGGGAGGGTGGGACAGGACGAACACTGAAGCTTTCTTT. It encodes CAWRGGWDRTNTEAFF.

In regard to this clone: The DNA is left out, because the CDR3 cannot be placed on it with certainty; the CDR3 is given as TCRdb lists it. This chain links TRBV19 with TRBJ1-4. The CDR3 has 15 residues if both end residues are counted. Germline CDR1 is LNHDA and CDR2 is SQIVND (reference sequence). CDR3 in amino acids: CASSPARHLMKNCFF.

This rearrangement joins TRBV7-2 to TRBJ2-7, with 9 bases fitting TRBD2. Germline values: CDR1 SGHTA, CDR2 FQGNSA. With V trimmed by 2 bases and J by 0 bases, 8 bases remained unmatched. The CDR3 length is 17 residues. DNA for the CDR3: TGTGCCAGCAGCTTACAGGCTAGCGGGACCCGCTCCTACGAGCAGTACTTC. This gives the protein CASSLQASGTRSYEQYF.